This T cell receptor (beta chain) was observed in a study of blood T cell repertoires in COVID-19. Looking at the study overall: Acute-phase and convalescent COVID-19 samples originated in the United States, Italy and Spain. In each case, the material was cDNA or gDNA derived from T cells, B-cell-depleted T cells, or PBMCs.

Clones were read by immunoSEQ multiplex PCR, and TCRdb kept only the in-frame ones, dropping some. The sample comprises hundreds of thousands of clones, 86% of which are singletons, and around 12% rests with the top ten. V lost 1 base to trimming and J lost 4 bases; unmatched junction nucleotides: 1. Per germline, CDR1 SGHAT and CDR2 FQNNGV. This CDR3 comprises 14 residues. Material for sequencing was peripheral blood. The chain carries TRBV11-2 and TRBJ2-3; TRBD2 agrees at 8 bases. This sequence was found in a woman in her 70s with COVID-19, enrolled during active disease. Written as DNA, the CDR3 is TGTGCCAGCAGCTTAGGCGGGGGGTCAGATACGCAGTATTTT. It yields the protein CASSLGGGSDTQYF.